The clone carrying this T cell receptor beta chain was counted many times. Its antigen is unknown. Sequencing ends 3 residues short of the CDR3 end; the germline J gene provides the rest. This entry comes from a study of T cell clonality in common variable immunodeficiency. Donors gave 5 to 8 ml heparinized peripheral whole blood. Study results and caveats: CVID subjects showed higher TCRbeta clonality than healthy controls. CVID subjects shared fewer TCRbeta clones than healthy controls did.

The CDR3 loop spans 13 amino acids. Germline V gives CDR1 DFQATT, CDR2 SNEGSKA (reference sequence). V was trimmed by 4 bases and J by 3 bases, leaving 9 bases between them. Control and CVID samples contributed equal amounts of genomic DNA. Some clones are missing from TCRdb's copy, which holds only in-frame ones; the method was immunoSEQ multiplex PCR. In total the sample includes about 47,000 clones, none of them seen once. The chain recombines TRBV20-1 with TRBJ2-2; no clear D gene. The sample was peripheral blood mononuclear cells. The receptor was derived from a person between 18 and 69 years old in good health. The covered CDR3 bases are TGCAGTGCTATCCCGGGTCACACCGGGGAG. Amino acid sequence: CSAIPGHTGE. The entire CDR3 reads CSAIPGHTGELFF.